The clone carrying this T cell receptor (beta chain) was seen a handful of times. The antigen remains undetermined. The CDR3 is 15 residues long. Germline V gene sequence: CDR1 SGHRS, CDR2 YFSETQ. V gave up 0 bases and J gave up 3 bases; unmatched junction bases: 2. These data are taken from a study of cytomegalovirus exposure and HLA in healthy donors. Study-wide results and caveats: Most CMV-associated TCR beta chains were later found to appear HLA-restricted.

PCR was performed using 60 Vbeta and 13 Jbeta primers. Methods used by the authors: Counted up in a later analysis, unique TCR beta chains came to some 72 million, with around 9.9 million shared. Assay used: immunoSEQ multiplex PCR; TCRdb lists only in-frame clones, some missing. Clonal size and the V and J genes are those of that table, whereas D and trimming came from the DNA. The sample lists about 190,000 clones, 75% to 90% occurring once. The clonotype comes from a woman between 50 and 59 years old in good health and CMV-seropositive. Sequencing used PBMCs. V gene TRBV5-1 combines with J gene TRBJ2-5; 10 positions match TRBD2. CDR3 in amino acids: CASSLAGTSEETQYF. For the CDR3, the DNA is TGCGCCAGCAGCTTGGCCGGGACTAGCGAAGAGACCCAGTACTTC. The full variable domain, with the rest looked up from reference TRBV5-1 and TRBJ2-5, is KAGVTQTPRYLIKTRGQQVTLSCSPISGHRSVSWYQQTPGQGLQFLFEYFSETQRNKGNFPGRFSGRQFSNSRSEMNVSTLELGDSALYLCASSLAGTSEETQYFGPGTRLLVL.